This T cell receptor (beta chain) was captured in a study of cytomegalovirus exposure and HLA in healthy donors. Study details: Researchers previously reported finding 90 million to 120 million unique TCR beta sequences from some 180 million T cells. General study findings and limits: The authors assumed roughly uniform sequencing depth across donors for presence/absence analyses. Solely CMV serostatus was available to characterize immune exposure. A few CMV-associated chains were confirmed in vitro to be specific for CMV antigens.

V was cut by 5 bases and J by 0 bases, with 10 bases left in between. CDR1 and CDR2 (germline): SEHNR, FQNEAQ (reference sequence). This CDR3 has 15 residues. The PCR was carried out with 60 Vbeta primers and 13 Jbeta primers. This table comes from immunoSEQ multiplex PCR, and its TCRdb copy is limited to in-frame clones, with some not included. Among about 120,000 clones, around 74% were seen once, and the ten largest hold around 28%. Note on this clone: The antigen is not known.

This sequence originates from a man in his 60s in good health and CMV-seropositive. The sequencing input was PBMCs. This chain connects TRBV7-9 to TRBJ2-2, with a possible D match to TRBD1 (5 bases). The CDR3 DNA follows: TGTGCCAGCAGCCGGGCCAGGGCGAACACCGGGGAGCTGTTTTTT. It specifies CASSRARANTGELFF. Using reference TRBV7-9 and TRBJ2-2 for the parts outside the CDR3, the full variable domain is DTGVSQNPRHKITKRGQNVTFRCDPISEHNRLYWYRQTLGQGPEFLTYFQNEAQLEKSRLLSDRFSAERPKGSFSTLEIQRTEQGDSAMYLCASSRARANTGELFFGEGSRLTVL.